These T cell receptor beta chains were read from a single sample in a study of blood T cell repertoires in COVID-19. Generated by immunoSEQ multiplex PCR, the TCRdb table keeps only in-frame clones and is missing some. The table includes around 31,000 clones, 80% to 90% detected once. Sequencing was performed on peripheral blood. These receptors were collected from a human donor with active COVID-19. The donor label of this sample is uncertain. CDR3s include the opening cysteine and the closing phenylalanine or tryptophan. A D gene is named only where the DNA matches it firmly. Clone size is stated in some rows and not others, as once, few, many or a class when expanded.

size,V,D,J,DNA,CDR3
.,TRBV6-5,.,TRBJ1-5,TGTGCCAGCCGGGGGGGGATGAGCAATCAGCCCCAGCATTTT,CASRGGMSNQPQHF
once,TRBV7-8,.,TRBJ2-2,TGTGCCAGCAGCTTCGGCAGGGACGGGGAGCTGTTTTTT,CASSFGRDGELFF
.,TRBV5-8,TRBD2,TRBJ2-5,TGTGCCAGCAGCACCGGGACTAGCGAAGAGACCCAGTACTTC,CASSTGTSEETQYF
.,TRBV4-1,TRBD2,TRBJ2-1,TGCGCCAGCAGCCAGGGATCGCTAGCGGGGTCATACAATGAGCAGTTCTTC,CASSQGSLAGSYNEQFF
.,TRBV5-1,.,TRBJ1-2,TGCGCCAGCAGCTTGGGACCTGCTGTAGGCGGTTCTGCGAATGGCTACACCTTC,CASSLGPAVGGSANGYTF
once,TRBV28,.,TRBJ2-5,TGTGCCAGCACGCGGGACTTCCAAGAGACCCAGTACTTC,CASTRDFQETQYF
.,TRBV5-4,TRBD1,TRBJ2-5,TGTGCCAGCAGGCGAGGGACAGACCAAGAGACCCAGTACTTC,CASRRGTDQETQYF
.,TRBV7-2,.,TRBJ1-5,TGTGCCAGCAGCGCGCAGGGTCGAGGCAATCAGCCCCAGCATTTT,CASSAQGRGNQPQHF
.,TRBV7-9,TRBD2,TRBJ2-7,TGTGCCAGCAGCTTTGAACTAGCGGGCAAACACGAGCAGTACTTC,CASSFELAGKHEQYF
.,TRBV6-2/TRBV6-3,TRBD1,TRBJ1-1,TGTGCCAGCAGTTACCGGGACAGGAACACTGAAGCTTTCTTT,CASSYRDRNTEAFF
.,TRBV7-2,.,TRBJ2-3,TGTGCCAGCAGACTAGGGTCGGATACGCAGTATTTT,CASRLGSDTQYF
.,TRBV15,TRBD2,TRBJ2-7,TGTGCCACCAGCAGAGATAGACTAGCAGGGACCTACGAGCAGTACTTC,CATSRDRLAGTYEQYF
.,TRBV4-1,.,TRBJ2-1,TGCGCCAGCAGCCAAGACAGGGGCTCCTACAATGAGCAGTTCTTC,CASSQDRGSYNEQFF
once,TRBV29-1,.,TRBJ2-1,TGCAGCGTTGAAGGGGCAACGGCAAGGAATGAGCAGTTCTTC,CSVEGATARNEQFF
once,TRBV7-2,TRBD2,TRBJ2-3,TGTGCCAGCAGCCCGCTGGGACTAGCGGGCTCAGATACGCAGTATTTT,CASSPLGLAGSDTQYF
once,TRBV28,.,TRBJ2-5,TGTGCCAGCAGCCCGGTTCAAGACTTGTACCAAGAGACCCAGTACTTC,CASSPVQDLYQETQYF
medium-sized,TRBV5-1,.,TRBJ1-3,TGCGCCAGCAGTTCGTCAGGGGCAGGGGTTGGAAACACCATATATTTT,CASSSSGAGVGNTIYF
.,TRBV23-1,.,TRBJ2-7,TGCGCCAGCAGCCTAAGGCCGACAGATTCTAGGAACGAGCAGTACTTC,CASSLRPTDSRNEQYF
once,TRBV5-4,TRBD2,TRBJ2-5,TGTGCCAGCAGCGGGACTAGCGGGGGGTACCAAGAGACCCAGTACTTC,CASSGTSGGYQETQYF
.,TRBV3-1/TRBV3-2,TRBD2,TRBJ2-1,TGTGCCAGCAGCCAAGAGGGTCTAGCGGGCAAAGAGCAGTTCTTC,CASSQEGLAGKEQFF
.,TRBV4-1,TRBD2,TRBJ2-7,TGCGCCAGCAGCCAAGATCCGGCTAGCGGGTTGAGGTCCTACGAGCAGTACTTC,CASSQDPASGLRSYEQYF
.,TRBV29-1,.,TRBJ1-2,TGCAGCGTTGAAGGGTCAACTAGGCGTGGCTACACCTTC,CSVEGSTRRGYTF
few,TRBV5-1,TRBD2,TRBJ2-5,TGCGCCAGCAGCCTCGCGGTGGCGGGAGGGCTTAGGGAGACCCAGTACTTC,CASSLAVAGGLRETQYF
.,TRBV7-9,TRBD1,TRBJ2-7,TGTGCCAGCAGCTTATCACAGGGGGTTGTATCCTACGAGCAGTACTTC,CASSLSQGVVSYEQYF
.,TRBV20-1,.,TRBJ2-1,TGCAGTGCTAGAGGTCCGGGGGAGCAGTTCTTC,CSARGPGEQFF
.,TRBV4-3,.,TRBJ1-3,TGCGCCAGCAGCCAGAACCTGGGGGCGAAAGGAAACACCATATATTTT,CASSQNLGAKGNTIYF
.,TRBV5-6,.,TRBJ1-1,TGTGCCAGCAGCTTACCGATCCACAGTGAAGCTTTCTTT,CASSLPIHSEAFF
.,TRBV12-3/TRBV12-4,TRBD2,TRBJ2-1,TGTGCCAGCAGACGGACTAGCAATGAGCAGTTCTTC,CASRRTSNEQFF
.,TRBV18,.,TRBJ2-2,TGTGCCAGCTCACCAGGCTACACCGGGGAGCTGTTTTTT,CASSPGYTGELFF
once,TRBV4-1,TRBD1,TRBJ2-5,TGCGCCAGCAGCCAAGTTCCACAGGGGGGTTGGGAGACCCAGTACTTC,CASSQVPQGGWETQYF
.,TRBV2,.,TRBJ2-3,TGTGCCAGCAGTGAAGGCCGGGGTTTCACAGATACGCAGTATTTT,CASSEGRGFTDTQYF
.,TRBV24-1,TRBD2,TRBJ2-1,TGTGCCACCAGTAGCCCTAGCGGACACAATGAGCAGTTCTTC,CATSSPSGHNEQFF
.,TRBV10-3,.,TRBJ1-2,TGTGCCATCAGTGAGTCAGGAGACAGTGGCTACACCTTC,CAISESGDSGYTF
few,TRBV28,TRBD1,TRBJ1-2,TGTGCCAGCAGTGAACAGGGGGCTGGGTATGGCTACACCTTC,CASSEQGAGYGYTF
.,TRBV3-1/TRBV3-2,.,TRBJ2-3,TGTGCCAGCAGCCAAGACGAGAGGACAGACAGCACAGATACGCAGTATTTT,CASSQDERTDSTDTQYF
once,TRBV24-1,.,TRBJ2-3,TGTGCCACGGAACAACAGGGTTGGGCAGATACGCAGTATTTT,CATEQQGWADTQYF
.,TRBV2,TRBD1,TRBJ1-1,TGTGCCAGCAGTGATCAGGGGGCGAATGAAGCTTTCTTT,CASSDQGANEAFF
.,TRBV11-3,.,TRBJ1-2,TGTGCCAGCAGCTTATACAGGAGCTATGGCTACACCTTC,CASSLYRSYGYTF
.,TRBV30,TRBD1,TRBJ2-1,TGTGCCTGGAGGCCTCCGGGACAGGGGGTAACTGAGCAGTTCTTC,CAWRPPGQGVTEQFF
once,TRBV12-1,.,TRBJ1-4,TGTGCCAGCTACAGGACAGGCCGCCCAACTAATGAAAAACTGTTTTTT,CASYRTGRPTNEKLFF
.,TRBV5-1,TRBD1,TRBJ1-2,TGCGCCAGCAGCTTGAGCCCCGGACAGGACCGTTATGGCTACACCTTC,CASSLSPGQDRYGYTF
.,TRBV5-5,.,TRBJ2-7,TGTGCCAGCAGCTTGGACTACTTCTCCTACGAGCAGTACTTC,CASSLDYFSYEQYF
.,TRBV6-5,TRBD2,TRBJ2-1,TGTGCCAGCAGGCCAGCGGGATTTTCCCACAATGAGCAGTTCTTC,CASRPAGFSHNEQFF
.,TRBV7-3,TRBD2,TRBJ2-3,TGTGCCAGCAGCTTAGGGGTTACTAGCGGGCCCACAGATACGCAGTATTTT,CASSLGVTSGPTDTQYF
.,TRBV4-2,TRBD2,TRBJ2-3,TGTGCCAGCAGCCAAGATGCGGGAGCTACGCAGTATTTT,CASSQDAGATQYF